These 30 T cell receptor beta chains were sequenced from one sample in a study of CD8 T cells in Susac syndrome. Random hexamers were used to reverse transcribe an amount of about 0.45 to 1 ug RNA. From the immunoSEQ multiplex PCR reads, TCRdb called clonotypes with MiXCR, one entry per CDR3 protein. The sample contains about 18,000 distinct CDR3 sequences, approximately 95% of which appear only once. Sample: CD8+ T cells from PBMCs. The source is a human donor in good health.

The V gene is TRBV2, the J gene TRBJ2-1, with TRBD1 matching over 10 bases. The V segment lost 3 bases and the J segment 7 bases; nucleotides outside the gene matches: 3. The CDR3 is 14 amino acids. Per the germline V gene, CDR1 is SNHLY and CDR2 is FYNNEI. The chain's CDR3 is CASSDPGQGNEQFF. In nucleotides, the CDR3 is TGTGCCAGCAGTGATCCGGGACAGGGGAATGAGCAGTTCTTC.

V and J are TRBV2 and TRBJ2-1, with 13 bases aligning to TRBD2. CDR3 length: 15 amino acids. J was trimmed by 8 bases and V by 4 bases; bases with no gene match: 5. Germline V gene sequence: CDR1 SNHLY, CDR2 FYNNEI. The CDR3 DNA reads TGTGCCAGCAGTGTACGACTAGCGGGAGGCGATGAGCAGTTCTTC. This codes for CASSVRLAGGDEQFF.

The chain couples TRBV13 to TRBJ2-2; maybe TRBD1 (6 bases). Deletions cut 4 bases from V and 0 bases from J, with 15 bases between. The CDR3 covers 17 residues. CDR1 and CDR2 (germline): PRHDT, FYEKMQ (reference sequence). CDR3 nucleotide sequence: TGTGCCAGCAGCTCCGCAATGGACAGAGCGAACACCGGGGAGCTGTTTTTT. Protein product: CASSSAMDRANTGELFF. The entire variable domain, with the rest obtained from reference TRBV13 and TRBJ2-2, is as follows: AAGVIQSPRHLIKEKRETATLKCYPIPRHDTVYWYQQGPGQDPQFLISFYEKMQSDKGSIPDRFSAQQFSDYHSELNMSSLELGDSALYFCASSSAMDRANTGELFFGEGSRLTVL.

The J gene is TRBJ2-1, the V gene TRBV19, with D possibly TRBD2 on 6 matching bases. The CDR3 is 15 residues long. Trimming cost V 8 bases and J 2 bases, with 16 bases left between them. Germline CDR1 LNHDA, CDR2 SQIVND (reference sequence). The CDR3 here is CASAETRTAYNEQFF. CDR3 coding DNA: TGTGCCAGTGCGGAGACTAGGACCGCCTACAATGAGCAGTTCTTC. Complete variable domain (other parts from reference TRBV19 and TRBJ2-1): DGGITQSPKYLFRKEGQNVTLSCEQNLNHDAMYWYRQDPGQGLRLIYYSQIVNDFQKGDIAEGYSVSREKKESFPLTVTSAQKNPTAFYLCASAETRTAYNEQFFGPGTRLTVL.

The chain couples TRBV7-2 to TRBJ1-3; D gene uncertain. Trimming removed 2 bases at V and 0 bases at J, with 8 bases between. The CDR3 extends over 15 amino acids. Germline assignment: CDR1 SGHTA and CDR2 FQGNSA. The CDR3 DNA follows: TGTGCCAGCAGCTTAACCCAGAGCTCTGGAAACACCATATATTTT. It is translated as CASSLTQSSGNTIYF.

This rearrangement joins TRBV28 to TRBJ1-1, with TRBD1 matching 7 bases. The CDR3 covers 16 residues. The V gene's germline CDR1 is MDHEN and CDR2 SYDVKM. The trim removed 4 bases at V and 4 bases at J, leaving 12 bases unmatched. CDR3 nucleotide sequence: TGTGCCAGCAGTTCGCAGGGGGGACGGGGGAGCACTGAAGCTTTCTTT. This codes for CASSSQGGRGSTEAFF.

V gene TRBV6-1 combines with J gene TRBJ2-5; D possibly uses TRBD1 or TRBD2 (5 bases each). The CDR3 runs 15 residues. V dropped 3 bases and J dropped 4 bases, with 15 bases sitting between them. Looked up from germline, CDR1 is MNHNS and CDR2 is SASEGT. CDR3 protein: CASSEGLGPGETQYF. The CDR3 nucleotides are TGTGCCAGCAGTGAGGGGTTGGGACCGGGAGAGACCCAGTACTTC.

V is TRBV24-1 and J is TRBJ2-3; 11 bases line up with TRBD2. With 4 bases clipped from V and 2 bases from J, the junction kept 7 bases outside the gene matches. The CDR3 length is 17 residues. Germline CDR1 KGHDR, CDR2 SFDVKD. CDR3 DNA: TGTGCCACCAGTGACCCCCGACTAGCGGGGAACACAGATACGCAGTATTTT. Translation gives CATSDPRLAGNTDTQYF.

The sample holds one count of this clonotype. The chain is built from TRBV11-3 and TRBJ2-7, with 12 bases fitting TRBD2. Germline values: CDR1 SGHNT, CDR2 YENEEA. V lost 5 bases to trimming and J lost 6 bases; unmatched junction nucleotides: 8. The CDR3 length is 15 residues. The DNA for the CDR3 is TGTGCCAGCAGCAAAAGACTAGCGGGAGAGCCCGAGCAGTACGTC. Amino acid sequence: CASSKRLAGEPEQYV.

The chain links TRBV6-2 or TRBV6-3 to TRBJ2-7, with 8 bases that match TRBD2. In germline, CDR1 is MNHEY, CDR2 SVGEGT. This CDR3 contains 17 residues. V shed 0 bases and J 2 bases; nucleotides not matched to a gene: 9. The CDR3 nucleotides are TGTGCCAGCAGTTACTCAGGGTTGCGGGAGGATCCCTACGAGCAGTACTTC. Translation: CASSYSGLREDPYEQYF.

The V gene is TRBV28, the J gene TRBJ2-1; TRBD1 matches 11 bases. This CDR3 region has 17 residues. The germline V gene has CDR1 MDHEN and CDR2 SYDVKM. Trimming removed 0 bases from V and 4 bases from J; junction bases left unmatched: 5. This chain's CDR3 is CASSLWTGTGGYNEQFF. In DNA form, the CDR3 reads TGTGCCAGCAGTTTATGGACCGGGACAGGGGGGTACAATGAGCAGTTCTTC.

The genes are TRBV20-1 and TRBJ2-7, with D tentatively TRBD2 (6 bases). The V gene's germline CDR1 is DFQATT and CDR2 SNEGSKA (reference sequence). Between the trimmed V and J ends, which lost 6 bases and 5 bases, there was a span of 17 bases. This CDR3 has 13 amino acids. The CDR3 nucleotides are TGCAGTGCCCTGGGACTGCCAGACGACGAGCAGTACTTC. It translates to CSALGLPDDEQYF.

CDR3 in DNA: TGCGCCAGCAGCGTTGGACAGGGGGCTGGTCAGCCCCAGCATTTT. Translating gives CASSVGQGAGQPQHF. This chain uses TRBV4-1 with TRBJ1-5, with 11 bases aligning to TRBD1. CDR3 length: 15 amino acids. After removal of 5 bases from V and 6 bases from J, the junction contained 6 bases not matched to a gene. Germline lookup yields CDR1 MGHRA and CDR2 YSYEKL.

The rearrangement links TRBV14 to TRBJ2-1, with a possible D match to TRBD2 (6 bases). The CDR3 consists of 17 residues. V was pared by 3 bases and J by 0 bases, with 15 bases between. The germline CDR1 and CDR2 sequences are SGHDN and FVKESK. CDR3 protein: CASSHPTVGGSYNEQFF. The CDR3 DNA is TGTGCCAGCAGCCACCCCACTGTGGGGGGCTCCTACAATGAGCAGTTCTTC.

The V call is TRBV5-5, the J call TRBJ1-1; no reliable D call. V lost 5 bases, J lost 0 bases, and 14 bases lay in between. CDR3 length: 15 residues. Looked up from germline, CDR1 is SGHKS and CDR2 is YYEKEE (reference sequence). The CDR3 sequence is CASSPAGDLNTEAFF. CDR3 nucleotide sequence: TGTGCCAGCAGTCCCGCGGGAGACCTGAACACTGAAGCTTTCTTT.

V gene TRBV7-9 combines with J gene TRBJ2-5; 7 bases match TRBD1. This CDR3 is 15 amino acids long. Germline V gives CDR1 SEHNR, CDR2 FQNEAQ (reference sequence). V trimming: 4 bases; J trimming: 1 base; junction bases outside the gene matches: 6. CDR3 in amino acids: CASSSRDSIQETQYF. In nucleotides, the CDR3 is TGTGCCAGCAGCTCCCGGGACAGCATCCAAGAGACCCAGTACTTC.

The rearrangement uses TRBV27 and TRBJ2-2, with no clear D. In germline, CDR1 is MNHEY, CDR2 SMNVEV (reference sequence). V lost 3 bases and J 3 bases, leaving 5 bases between the germline ends. The CDR3 covers 13 residues. In DNA form, the CDR3 reads TGTGCCAGCAGTTTTGGGCACACCGGGGAGCTGTTTTTT. Translating gives CASSFGHTGELFF.

The chain combines TRBV30 with TRBJ1-2; D is undetermined. Trimming took 5 bases from V and 1 from J, leaving 5 bases between them. Looked up from germline, CDR1 is GTSNPN and CDR2 is SVGIG (reference sequence). The CDR3 loop spans 11 amino acids. Here the CDR3 DNA reads TGTGCCTGGTATGATAACTATGGCTACACCTTC. Its protein is CAWYDNYGYTF.

V and J are TRBV27 and TRBJ2-1, with D perhaps TRBD1 (6 bases). The V gene lost 5 bases and the J gene lost 9 bases, with 8 bases spanning the gap. Looked up from germline, CDR1 is MNHEY and CDR2 is SMNVEV (reference sequence). The CDR3 runs 11 residues. The CDR3 DNA sequence: TGTGCCAGCAGTACAGGGTTTGAGCAGTTCTTC. Translating it yields CASSTGFEQFF.

The chain couples TRBV19 to TRBJ2-1; D is perhaps TRBD2 (6 bases). Germline V gene data show CDR1 as LNHDA and CDR2 as SQIVND (reference sequence). The V end lost 1 base, the J end lost 10 bases, and 20 bases lay between the germline ends. The CDR3 sequence is 16 residues long. The CDR3 nucleotides are TGTGCCAGTAGTATAGCCCGGGACTCCCAATGGTGGGAGCAGTTCTTC. It is translated as CASSIARDSQWWEQFF. Supplemented by reference TRBV19 and TRBJ2-1, the full variable domain reads DGGITQSPKYLFRKEGQNVTLSCEQNLNHDAMYWYRQDPGQGLRLIYYSQIVNDFQKGDIAEGYSVSREKKESFPLTVTSAQKNPTAFYLCASSIARDSQWWEQFFGPGTRLTVL.

The genes are TRBV5-4 and TRBJ1-1; D remains ambiguous. The germline gives CDR1 SGHNT, CDR2 YYREEE (reference sequence). V was pared by 0 bases and J by 1 base, with 7 bases between. This CDR3 is 14 amino acids long. The DNA of the CDR3 is TGTGCCAGCAGCTTGGACACTTGGAACACTGAAGCTTTCTTT. This translates into CASSLDTWNTEAFF.

The chain couples TRBV7-6 to TRBJ2-1; D ambiguous. This CDR3 is 15 amino acids long. Trimming shortened V by 1 base and J by 7 bases, and 14 bases separated the two germline ends. CDR1 and CDR2 (germline): SGHVS, FNYEAQ. CDR3 region: CASSLGTRIWNEQFF. CDR3 DNA sequence: TGTGCCAGCAGCTTAGGGACCCGCATCTGGAATGAGCAGTTCTTC.

The CDR3 is CASSLTPEGLRETQYF. The CDR3 DNA follows: TGTGCCAGCAGCTTAACCCCCGAGGGACTCAGAGAGACCCAGTACTTC. The V and J genes are TRBV7-2 and TRBJ2-5, with a possible D match to TRBD2 (6 bases). The germline V and J ends were trimmed by 2 bases and 4 bases, with 17 bases remaining between them. The length of the CDR3 is 16 residues. The germline gives CDR1 SGHTA, CDR2 FQGNSA.

This chain links TRBV19 with TRBJ1-5; D gene ambiguous. Trimming stripped 1 base from V and 0 bases from J, with 7 bases between. Germline CDR1 LNHDA, CDR2 SQIVND (reference sequence). The CDR3 extends over 15 amino acids. CDR3 sequence: CASSIGQNSNQPQHF. CDR3 nucleotide sequence: TGTGCCAGTAGTATAGGCCAGAATAGCAATCAGCCCCAGCATTTT. The variable domain in full, completed from reference TRBV19 and TRBJ1-5, reads DGGITQSPKYLFRKEGQNVTLSCEQNLNHDAMYWYRQDPGQGLRLIYYSQIVNDFQKGDIAEGYSVSREKKESFPLTVTSAQKNPTAFYLCASSIGQNSNQPQHFGDGTRLSIL.

In this sample, this clonotype turned up once. This sequence joins TRBV20-1 and TRBJ2-4; 7 bases map to TRBD2. Germline V gene sequence: CDR1 DFQATT, CDR2 SNEGSKA (reference sequence). The CDR3 is 18 residues long. The junction had 11 bases not matched to a gene; V was cut back by 0 bases and J by 0 bases. The CDR3 region has the DNA TGCAGTGCTAGAGATTTTGCTATAGCGGGTCCAGCCAAAAACATTCAGTACTTC. Residues: CSARDFAIAGPAKNIQYF.

The chain links TRBV13 to TRBJ2-1, with D unresolved. This CDR3 spans 13 amino acids. Trimming removed 0 bases from V and 7 bases from J, with 7 bases in between. Germline CDR1 and CDR2: PRHDT and FYEKMQ (reference sequence). The CDR3, as DNA: TGTGCCAGCAGCTTAGGGGCGGCTAATGAGCAGTTCTTC. Amino acids: CASSLGAANEQFF.

There are a few counts of this clonotype. J is TRBJ2-7 and V is TRBV27, with 8 bases aligning to TRBD1. Germline values: CDR1 MNHEY, CDR2 SMNVEV (reference sequence). The CDR3 totals 15 residues. The trim removed 0 bases at V and 5 bases at J, leaving 6 bases unmatched. The CDR3 loop reads CASSLSTGVGNEQYF. Written as DNA, the CDR3 is TGTGCCAGCAGTTTATCGACAGGGGTAGGTAACGAGCAGTACTTC.

The chain combines TRBV7-6 with TRBJ2-7; 11 bases line up with TRBD2. Germline V gene data show CDR1 as SGHVS and CDR2 as FNYEAQ. CDR3 length equals 15 residues. V shed 5 bases, J shed 0 bases, and the junction held 3 bases outside the gene matches. For the CDR3, the DNA is TGTGCCAGCAGCCCTAGCGGGGGGAGCTCCTACGAGCAGTACTTC. The encoded protein is CASSPSGGSSYEQYF.

The chain is built from TRBV28 and TRBJ2-7; D unclear. Germline CDR1 MDHEN, CDR2 SYDVKM. With 5 bases removed from V and 2 bases from J, the gap between germline ends came to 13 bases. This CDR3 spans 14 amino acids. CDR3 residues: CASSPLSTTYEQYF. The CDR3 DNA follows: TGTGCCAGCAGTCCACTTAGTACCACCTACGAGCAGTACTTC. Using reference TRBV28 and TRBJ2-7 for the parts outside the CDR3, the full variable domain is DVKVTQSSRYLVKRTGEKVFLECVQDMDHENMFWYRQDPGLGLRLIYFSYDVKMKEKGDIPEGYSVSREKKERFSLILESASTNQTSMYLCASSPLSTTYEQYFGPGTRLTVT.

This clonotype was seen only once. The gene calls are TRBV25-1 and TRBJ2-7; D might be TRBD1 or TRBD2, each matching 5 bases. Deletions cut 4 bases from V and 6 bases from J, with 13 bases between. Germline loops: CDR1 MGHDK, CDR2 SYGVNS. CDR3 length equals 13 residues. This CDR3 is CASSVKRGVEQYV. CDR3 DNA sequence: TGTGCCAGCAGTGTCAAGCGAGGGGTCGAGCAGTACGTC.